The rows below give T cell receptor beta chains drawn from one sample of a study of T cell repertoires in cytomegalovirus infection. TCRdb itself ran the reads through MiXCR, one entry per CDR3 protein. The table records around 100,000 distinct CDR3 sequences, less than 25% of them present only once. Input material: CD8+ T cells from PBMCs. The origin of the receptors is a human donor in good health (CMV status not recorded). Some clones in this sample may be carry-over from other donors' samples. CDR3s include the opening cysteine and the closing phenylalanine or tryptophan. The D gene is left open where the match is weak. Clone size is given for some rows only: seen once, a few or many times, or a class if the clone is expanded.

d_call,j_call,clone_size,v_call,cdr3_nt,cdr3_aa
-,TRBJ1-1,many,TRBV11-3,TGTGCCAGCAGCCTAGAAGCGACCAGGCCAGAAAACACTGAAGCTTTCTTT,CASSLEATRPENTEAFF
-,TRBJ2-7,few,TRBV9,TGTGCCAGCGGAGGGGGGGAGCACGAGCAGTACTTC,CASGGGEHEQYF
TRBD1,TRBJ1-4,-,TRBV28,TGTGCCAGCAGTCCAGGACAGGGTGGGAAACTGTTTTTT,CASSPGQGGKLFF
TRBD2,TRBJ2-3,once,TRBV6-4,TGTGCCAGCAGTGGGACTAGCGGGGGGGCCGATACGCAGTATTTT,CASSGTSGGADTQYF
TRBD1,TRBJ1-2,once,TRBV20-1,TGCAGTGCTAGACCGACAGGGCTGGACTATGGCTACACCTTC,CSARPTGLDYGYTF
-,TRBJ2-3,-,TRBV6-4,TGTGCCAGCAGTGACGGTACAGGGGAGGCAGATACGCAGTATTTT,CASSDGTGEADTQYF
-,TRBJ1-4,many,TRBV12-3/TRBV12-4,TGTGCCAGCAGTTTATTTTTTGGGGAAAAACTGTTTTTT,CASSLFFGEKLFF
TRBD1,TRBJ2-1,-,TRBV13,TGTGCCAGCAGCGCAGGACAGGGGGGGTCTAATGAGCAGTTCTTC,CASSAGQGGSNEQFF
TRBD1,TRBJ1-1,few,TRBV25-1,TGTGCCAGCAGTAGGGGGCCCTGGCCTGAAGCTTTCTTT,CASSRGPWPEAFF
TRBD2,TRBJ2-3,-,TRBV7-3,TGTGCCAGCAGCTTAACAGGTAGCGGGGGCGCAGATACGCAGTATTTT,CASSLTGSGGADTQYF
TRBD1,TRBJ2-7,many,TRBV7-9,TGTGCCAGCAGCTTCCCCGGGACAGACGTCCACGAGCAGTACTTC,CASSFPGTDVHEQYF
-,TRBJ1-2,many,TRBV24-1,TGTGCCACCAGTGATCACGGGATCAGCGTCTCTGGCTACACCTTC,CATSDHGISVSGYTF
TRBD1,TRBJ2-4,-,TRBV6-2/TRBV6-3,TGTGCCAGCAGACCGATCGGACAGGGGACGACCTTAAACATTCAGTACTTC,CASRPIGQGTTLNIQYF
TRBD2,TRBJ2-7,-,TRBV5-1,TGCGCCAGCAGCTTGGAAAGCGGGAGATCCTACGAGCAGTACTTC,CASSLESGRSYEQYF
TRBD1,TRBJ2-6,few,TRBV6-2/TRBV6-3,TGTGCCAGCAGTTACTCCCCGACAGGGCCCCCCGGTTCTGGGGCCAACGTCCTGACTTTC,CASSYSPTGPPGSGANVLTF
-,TRBJ2-2,-,TRBV12-3/TRBV12-4,TGTGCCAGCAGTGTGACCCAGGCCGGGGAGCTGTTTTTT,CASSVTQAGELFF
TRBD2,TRBJ2-2,many,TRBV7-9,TGTGCCAGCAGCTTCCTAGCGGCAACCGGGGAGCTGTTTTTT,CASSFLAATGELFF
-,TRBJ2-3,-,TRBV6-4,TGTGCCAGCAGTGACTCGGGCCAGGGTCCAGATACGCAGTATTTT,CASSDSGQGPDTQYF
-,TRBJ2-7,many,TRBV27,TGTGCCAGCAGTTTGGGGGGGCTCGAGCAGTACTTC,CASSLGGLEQYF
TRBD2,TRBJ2-7,many,TRBV10-3,TGTGCCGCCTCCAGGCTAGCGGGAGGTTCCTACGAGCAGTACTTC,CAASRLAGGSYEQYF
TRBD1,TRBJ1-1,-,TRBV4-1,TGCGCCAGCAGCCAAGAAAAGGGGGCGTTGTACACTGAAGCTTTCTTT,CASSQEKGALYTEAFF
-,TRBJ2-1,many,TRBV11-2,TGTGCCAGCAGCTTAGTGGCAGAAATCGTCAATGAGCAGTTCTTC,CASSLVAEIVNEQFF
-,TRBJ2-7,-,TRBV20-1,TGCAGTGCTAGAGAAGCGGGTAGCGTCAACGAGCAGTACTTC,CSAREAGSVNEQYF
-,TRBJ2-1,-,TRBV14,TGTGCCAGCAGCCTCTGGGGGGAAGAGCAGTTCTTC,CASSLWGEEQFF
TRBD2,TRBJ2-1,many,TRBV7-9,TGTGCCAGCAGCCCCCCCCTTGGGAGCGGGACTACCGAGAGCTACAATGAGCAGTTCTTC,CASSPPLGSGTTESYNEQFF
TRBD2,TRBJ2-3,-,TRBV12-3/TRBV12-4,TGTGCCAGCAGTTTTCGACTAGCGGGAGGGTATGGGGTCACAGATACGCAGTATTTT,CASSFRLAGGYGVTDTQYF
TRBD1,TRBJ1-1,few,TRBV5-6,TGTGCCAGCAGATCCGGGACAGGGAACACTGAAGCTTTCTTT,CASRSGTGNTEAFF
-,TRBJ2-2,-,TRBV19,TGTGCCACCCTTTCCGGGACCTTTTCGGAGGAGCTGTTTTTT,CATLSGTFSEELFF
TRBD2,TRBJ2-5,-,TRBV12-3/TRBV12-4,TGTGCCAGCAGTTTATTAGCGGGAGGGGGAGAGACCCAGTACTTC,CASSLLAGGGETQYF
TRBD1,TRBJ1-2,-,TRBV4-3,TGCGCCAGCAGCCAAGATCGGACAGGCAACTATGGCTACACCTTC,CASSQDRTGNYGYTF
-,TRBJ2-7,few,TRBV28,TGTGCCAGCACCCCCGGATCGCCTATCGAGCAGTACTTC,CASTPGSPIEQYF
TRBD2,TRBJ2-7,many,TRBV2,TGTGCCAGCAGCCCGAGAGGTATCGGGAGGGGATCATACGAGCAGTACTTC,CASSPRGIGRGSYEQYF
-,TRBJ2-3,many,TRBV7-9,TGTGCCAGCAGCCCCCCCCTGGATACGCAGTATTTT,CASSPPLDTQYF
-,TRBJ2-1,few,TRBV28,TGTGCCAGCCTCGATTGGGGGGCGGGAGAGCAGTTCTTC,CASLDWGAGEQFF
-,TRBJ2-7,-,TRBV10-2,TGCGCCAGCAGTGTGGGCCCTACCTACGAGCAGTACTTC,CASSVGPTYEQYF
TRBD2,TRBJ2-1,few,TRBV10-2,TGCGCCAGCAGGACTAGCGGGTCCTACAATGAGCAGTTCTTC,CASRTSGSYNEQFF
TRBD1,TRBJ2-7,-,TRBV4-3,TGCGCCAGCAGCCAAGATTCCGGACAGGGATACGAGCAGTACTTC,CASSQDSGQGYEQYF
TRBD2,TRBJ2-1,-,TRBV12-3/TRBV12-4,TGTGCCAGCAGTTTCGGGGGGGCCAAACATGAGCAGTTCTTC,CASSFGGAKHEQFF
-,TRBJ2-7,few,TRBV5-6,TGTGCCAGCAGCTTGTTAGGAAACCACGAGCAGTACTTC,CASSLLGNHEQYF
-,TRBJ2-1,-,TRBV12-3/TRBV12-4,TGTGCCAGCAGTTTCTCGCCCTCGGGGGGCAGCTCCTACAATGAGCAGTTCTTC,CASSFSPSGGSSYNEQFF
TRBD1,TRBJ1-1,-,TRBV7-6,TGTGCCAGCAGCCCAAGTCCCGGGACAGGGAATGCTTTCTTT,CASSPSPGTGNAFF
-,TRBJ1-2,-,TRBV11-2,TGTGCCAGGAGCTTAGGAGGGAACAGTTATGGCTACACCTTC,CARSLGGNSYGYTF
TRBD1,TRBJ1-1,many,TRBV7-2,TGTGCCAGCAGCCCGGGACAGTCCACTGAAGCTTTCTTT,CASSPGQSTEAFF